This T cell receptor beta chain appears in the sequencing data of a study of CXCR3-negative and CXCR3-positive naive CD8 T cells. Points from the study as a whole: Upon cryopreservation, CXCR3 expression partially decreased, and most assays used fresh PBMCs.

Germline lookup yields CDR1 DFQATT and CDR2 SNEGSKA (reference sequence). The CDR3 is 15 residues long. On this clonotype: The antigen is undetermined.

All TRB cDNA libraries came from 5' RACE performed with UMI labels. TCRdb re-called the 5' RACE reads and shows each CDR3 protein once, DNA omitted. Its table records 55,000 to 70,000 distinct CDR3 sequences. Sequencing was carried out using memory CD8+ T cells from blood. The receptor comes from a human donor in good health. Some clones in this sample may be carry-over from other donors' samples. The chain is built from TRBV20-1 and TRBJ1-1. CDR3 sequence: CSAREYRHLNTEAFF.